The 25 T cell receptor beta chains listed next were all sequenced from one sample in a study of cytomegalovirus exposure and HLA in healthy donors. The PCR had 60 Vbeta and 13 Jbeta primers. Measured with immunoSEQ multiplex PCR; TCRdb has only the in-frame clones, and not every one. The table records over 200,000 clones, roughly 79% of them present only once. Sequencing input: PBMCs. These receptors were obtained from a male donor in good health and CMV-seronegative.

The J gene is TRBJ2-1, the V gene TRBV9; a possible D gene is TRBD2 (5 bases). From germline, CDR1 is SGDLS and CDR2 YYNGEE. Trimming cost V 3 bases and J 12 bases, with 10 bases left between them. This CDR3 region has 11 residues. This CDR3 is CASSDRLTQFF. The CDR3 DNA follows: TGTGCCAGCAGCGACCGACTAACGCAGTTCTTC.

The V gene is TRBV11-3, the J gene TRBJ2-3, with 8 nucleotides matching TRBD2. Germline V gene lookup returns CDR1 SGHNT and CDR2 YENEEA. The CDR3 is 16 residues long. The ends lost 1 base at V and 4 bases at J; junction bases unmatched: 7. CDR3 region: CASSLGRREVADTQYF. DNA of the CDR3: TGTGCCAGCAGCTTAGGTCGGCGGGAGGTGGCAGATACGCAGTATTTT.

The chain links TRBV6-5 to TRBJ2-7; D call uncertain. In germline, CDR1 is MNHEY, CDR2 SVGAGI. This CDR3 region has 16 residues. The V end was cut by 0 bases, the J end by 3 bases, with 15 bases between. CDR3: CASSYSLSDAVYEQYF. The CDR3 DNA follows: TGTGCCAGCAGTTACTCCCTTAGTGATGCGGTCTACGAGCAGTACTTC.

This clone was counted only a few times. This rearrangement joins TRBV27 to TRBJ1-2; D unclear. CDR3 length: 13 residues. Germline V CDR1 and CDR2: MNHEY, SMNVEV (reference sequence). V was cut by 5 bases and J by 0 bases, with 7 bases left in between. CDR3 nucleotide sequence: TGTGCCAGCAGTGAGAATACTAACTATGGCTACACCTTC. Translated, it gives CASSENTNYGYTF.

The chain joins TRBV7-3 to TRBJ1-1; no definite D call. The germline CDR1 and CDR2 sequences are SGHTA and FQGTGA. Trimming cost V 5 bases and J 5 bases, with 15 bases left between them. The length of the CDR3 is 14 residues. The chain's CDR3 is CASSPASGWTEAFF. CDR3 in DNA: TGTGCCAGCAGCCCCGCCTCGGGGTGGACTGAAGCTTTCTTT.

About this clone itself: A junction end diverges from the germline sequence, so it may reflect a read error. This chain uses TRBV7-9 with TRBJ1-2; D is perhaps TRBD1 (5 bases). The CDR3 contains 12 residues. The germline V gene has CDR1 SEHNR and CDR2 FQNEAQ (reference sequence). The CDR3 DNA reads TGTTCCAGCAGCCCCGGTCGGGGGGGCTACACCTTC. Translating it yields CSSSPGRGGYTF.

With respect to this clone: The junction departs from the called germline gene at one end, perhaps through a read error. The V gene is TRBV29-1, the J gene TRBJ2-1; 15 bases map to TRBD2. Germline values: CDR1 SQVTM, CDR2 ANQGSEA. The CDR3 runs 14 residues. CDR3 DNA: TGCAGCGATGAAGGGACTAGCGGGAGGTATGAGCAGTTCTTC. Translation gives CSDEGTSGRYEQFF.

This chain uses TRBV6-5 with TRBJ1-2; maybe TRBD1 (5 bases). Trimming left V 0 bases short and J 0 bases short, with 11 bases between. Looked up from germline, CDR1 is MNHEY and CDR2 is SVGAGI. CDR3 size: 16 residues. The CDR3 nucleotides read TGTGCCAGCAGTTACTCTGGCAGGGTTACTAACTATGGCTACACCTTC. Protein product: CASSYSGRVTNYGYTF.

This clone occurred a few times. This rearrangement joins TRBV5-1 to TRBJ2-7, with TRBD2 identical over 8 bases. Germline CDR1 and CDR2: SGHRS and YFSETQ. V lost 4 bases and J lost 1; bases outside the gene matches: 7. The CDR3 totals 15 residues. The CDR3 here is CASSESGTRSYEQYF. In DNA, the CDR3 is TGCGCCAGCAGCGAATCCGGGACTAGGTCCTACGAGCAGTACTTC.

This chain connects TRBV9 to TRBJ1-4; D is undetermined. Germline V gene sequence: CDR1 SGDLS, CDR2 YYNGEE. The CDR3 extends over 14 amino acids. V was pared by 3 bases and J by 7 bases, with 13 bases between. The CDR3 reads CASSAGNSFEKLFF. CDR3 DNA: TGTGCCAGCAGCGCGGGGAATTCCTTTGAAAAACTGTTTTTT.

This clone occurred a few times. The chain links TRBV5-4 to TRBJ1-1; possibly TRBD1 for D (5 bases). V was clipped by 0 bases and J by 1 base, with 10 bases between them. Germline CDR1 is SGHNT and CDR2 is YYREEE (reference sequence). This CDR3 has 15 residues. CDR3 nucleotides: TGTGCCAGCAGCTTGGTCAGGGCAGGGAACACTGAAGCTTTCTTT. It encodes CASSLVRAGNTEAFF.

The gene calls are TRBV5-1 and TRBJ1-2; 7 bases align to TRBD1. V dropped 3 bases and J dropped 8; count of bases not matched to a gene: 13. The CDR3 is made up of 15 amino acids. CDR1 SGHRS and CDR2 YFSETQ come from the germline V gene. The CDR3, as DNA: TGCGCCAGCAGCTCCAAGAATGACAGGGCGAGCGGCTACACCTTC. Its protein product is CASSSKNDRASGYTF.

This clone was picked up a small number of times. The CDR3 loop is CASSPQLAGGPSNEQFF. The CDR3 coding sequence is TGTGCCAGCAGCCCCCAACTAGCGGGAGGGCCCTCCAATGAGCAGTTCTTC. The chain joins TRBV7-3 to TRBJ2-1, with 13 bases matching TRBD2. The germline CDR1 and CDR2 sequences are SGHTA and FQGTGA. This CDR3 comprises 17 residues. After removal of 5 bases from V and 6 bases from J, the junction contained 10 bases not matched to a gene.

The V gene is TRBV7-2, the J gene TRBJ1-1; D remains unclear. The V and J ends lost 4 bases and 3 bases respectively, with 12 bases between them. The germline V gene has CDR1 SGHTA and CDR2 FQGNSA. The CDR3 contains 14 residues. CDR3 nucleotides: TGTGCCAGCAGCTCCGGGTTCGGGGACACTGAAGCTTTCTTT. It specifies CASSSGFGDTEAFF.

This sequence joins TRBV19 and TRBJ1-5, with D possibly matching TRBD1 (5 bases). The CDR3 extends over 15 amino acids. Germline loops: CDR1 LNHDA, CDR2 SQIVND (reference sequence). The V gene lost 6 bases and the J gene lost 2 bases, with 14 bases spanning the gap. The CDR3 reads CASRKGRQRNQPQHF. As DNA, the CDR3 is TGTGCCAGTAGGAAGGGGCGGCAGCGCAATCAGCCCCAGCATTTT. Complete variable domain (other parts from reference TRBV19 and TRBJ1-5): DGGITQSPKYLFRKEGQNVTLSCEQNLNHDAMYWYRQDPGQGLRLIYYSQIVNDFQKGDIAEGYSVSREKKESFPLTVTSAQKNPTAFYLCASRKGRQRNQPQHFGDGTRLSIL.

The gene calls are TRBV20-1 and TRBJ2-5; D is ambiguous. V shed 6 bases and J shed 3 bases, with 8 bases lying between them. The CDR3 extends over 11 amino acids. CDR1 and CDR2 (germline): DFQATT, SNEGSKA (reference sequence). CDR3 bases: TGCAGTGCGAGACTTAAAGAGACCCAGTACTTC. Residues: CSARLKETQYF.

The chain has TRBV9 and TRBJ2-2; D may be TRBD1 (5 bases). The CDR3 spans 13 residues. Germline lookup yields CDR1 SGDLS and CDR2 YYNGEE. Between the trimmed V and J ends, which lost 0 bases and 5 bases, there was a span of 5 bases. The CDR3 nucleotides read TGTGCCAGCAGCGTAGGACAGACCGGGGAGCTGTTTTTT. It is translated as CASSVGQTGELFF. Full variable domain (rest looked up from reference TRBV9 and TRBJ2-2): DSGVTQTPKHLITATGQRVTLRCSPRSGDLSVYWYQQSLDQGLQFLIQYYNGEERAKGNILERFSAQQFPDLHSELNLSSLELGDSALYFCASSVGQTGELFFGEGSRLTVL.

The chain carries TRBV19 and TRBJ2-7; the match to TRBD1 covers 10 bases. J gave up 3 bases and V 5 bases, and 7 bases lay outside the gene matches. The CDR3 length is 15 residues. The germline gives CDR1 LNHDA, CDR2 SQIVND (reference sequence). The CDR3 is CASSVPGQGSYEQYF. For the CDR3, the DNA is TGTGCCAGTAGTGTGCCGGGACAGGGGAGCTACGAGCAGTACTTC.

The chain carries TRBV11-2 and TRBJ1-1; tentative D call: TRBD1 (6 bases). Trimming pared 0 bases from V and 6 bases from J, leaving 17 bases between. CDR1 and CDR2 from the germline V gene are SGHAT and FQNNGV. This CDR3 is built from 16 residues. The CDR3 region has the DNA TGTGCCAGCAGCTTAGAAAGGCGGGCAGGGGTGGCTGAAGCTTTCTTT. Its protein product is CASSLERRAGVAEAFF.

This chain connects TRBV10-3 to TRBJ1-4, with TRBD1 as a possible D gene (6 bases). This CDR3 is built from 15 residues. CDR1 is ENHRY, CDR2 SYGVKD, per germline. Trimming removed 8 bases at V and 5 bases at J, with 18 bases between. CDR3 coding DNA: TGTGCCATCTCCAGTAAGACAGGTGGGAATGAAAAACTGTTTTTT. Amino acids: CAISSKTGGNEKLFF.

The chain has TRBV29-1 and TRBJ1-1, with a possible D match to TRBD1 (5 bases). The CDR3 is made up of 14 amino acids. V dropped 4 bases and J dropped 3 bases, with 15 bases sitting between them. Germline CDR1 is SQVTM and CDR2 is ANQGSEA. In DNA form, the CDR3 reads TGCAGCGTTGCCCACGCGGGGCCACACACTGAAGCTTTCTTT. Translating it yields CSVAHAGPHTEAFF. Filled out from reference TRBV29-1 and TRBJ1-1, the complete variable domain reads SAVISQKPSRDICQRGTSLTIQCQVDSQVTMMFWYRQQPGQSLTLIATANQGSEATYESGFVIDKFPISRPNLTFSTLTVSNMSPEDSSIYLCSVAHAGPHTEAFFGQGTRLTVV.

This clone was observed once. In nucleotides, the CDR3 is TGTGCCAGCAGCGTGGGCGGCACAGATACGCAGTATTTT. It translates to CASSVGGTDTQYF. The chain has TRBV9 and TRBJ2-3; D remains unclear. The CDR3 contains 13 residues. Trimming pared 2 bases from V and 1 base from J, leaving 5 bases between. Germline V lookup: CDR1 SGDLS, CDR2 YYNGEE.

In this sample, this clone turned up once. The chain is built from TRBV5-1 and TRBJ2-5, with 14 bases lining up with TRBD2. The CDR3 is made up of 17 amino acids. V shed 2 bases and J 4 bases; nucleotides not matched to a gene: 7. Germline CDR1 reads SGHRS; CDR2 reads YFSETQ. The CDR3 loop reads CASSLPGLAGGGETQYF. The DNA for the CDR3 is TGCGCCAGCAGCTTACCAGGACTAGCGGGAGGCGGAGAGACCCAGTACTTC.

The CDR3 region has the DNA TGTGCCAGTAGTACAGGTACCAGGGATACGCAGTATTTT. Translated: CASSTGTRDTQYF. V is TRBV19 and J is TRBJ2-3; no reliable D call. The V gene lost 4 bases and the J gene lost 6 bases, with 11 bases spanning the gap. The CDR3 has 13 residues. Germline lookup yields CDR1 LNHDA and CDR2 SQIVND (reference sequence). Drawing the rest from reference TRBV19 and TRBJ2-3, the complete variable domain is DGGITQSPKYLFRKEGQNVTLSCEQNLNHDAMYWYRQDPGQGLRLIYYSQIVNDFQKGDIAEGYSVSREKKESFPLTVTSAQKNPTAFYLCASSTGTRDTQYFGPGTRLTVL.

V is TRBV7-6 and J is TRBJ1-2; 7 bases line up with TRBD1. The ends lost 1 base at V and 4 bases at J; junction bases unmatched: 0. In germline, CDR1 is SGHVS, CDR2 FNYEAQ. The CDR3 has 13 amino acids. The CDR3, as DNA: TGTGCCAGCAGCTTAGAGGGGGCCTATGGCTACACCTTC. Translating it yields CASSLEGAYGYTF.